The 27 T cell receptor beta chains reported below all come from one sample, sequenced in a study of blood T cell repertoires in COVID-19. Using immunoSEQ multiplex PCR, the repertoire was profiled, and TCRdb retains in-frame clones only, with some absent. The sample lists approximately 60,000 clones, under 90% seen once, with about 3.5% in the top ten. The source material was peripheral blood. The receptors come from a man aged 50-59 years with active COVID-19.

This clone was seen only a few times. The V and J genes are TRBV7-9 and TRBJ1-1; 9 positions match TRBD1. The CDR3 runs 14 residues. Germline values: CDR1 SEHNR, CDR2 FQNEAQ (reference sequence). V lost 6 bases, J lost 3 bases, and 5 bases stayed unmatched. This CDR3 reads CASSYRGRDTEAFF. The CDR3 region has the DNA TGTGCCAGCAGTTACAGGGGGCGGGACACTGAAGCTTTCTTT.

V is TRBV9 and J is TRBJ2-2, with 9 bases lining up with TRBD2. The CDR3 length is 16 residues. CDR1 SGDLS and CDR2 YYNGEE come from the germline V gene. After removal of 3 bases from V and 5 bases from J, the junction contained 8 bases not matched to a gene. The CDR3: CASSAAGGPWTGELFF. CDR3 DNA: TGTGCCAGCAGCGCCGCGGGGGGGCCGTGGACCGGGGAGCTGTTTTTT.

The rearrangement uses TRBV4-2 and TRBJ2-3; possibly TRBD2 for D (5 bases). Trimming stripped 4 bases from V and 1 base from J, with 9 bases between. Germline loops: CDR1 LGHNA, CDR2 YNFKEQ. This CDR3 contains 14 residues. CDR3 in amino acids: CASSPRTGTDTQYF. The DNA of the CDR3 is TGTGCCAGCAGCCCCCGGACTGGCACAGATACGCAGTATTTT.

V gene TRBV24-1 combines with J gene TRBJ2-5; 7 nucleotides match TRBD1. The germline V gene has CDR1 KGHDR and CDR2 SFDVKD. Trimming took 6 bases from V and 5 from J; bases not matched to a gene: 8. The CDR3 totals 14 residues. The CDR3 nucleotides read TGTGCCACCAGTACCTCAGACAGGGCGGAGACCCAGTACTTC. Translating gives CATSTSDRAETQYF.

The genes are TRBV2 and TRBJ2-7; 7 positions agree with TRBD2. This CDR3 has 13 amino acids. Germline CDR1 reads SNHLY; CDR2 reads FYNNEI. Trimming took 5 bases from V and 2 from J; bases not matched to a gene: 3. DNA for the CDR3: TGTGCCAGCAGTTTCGGGGGGACCTACGAGCAGTACTTC. Amino acid sequence: CASSFGGTYEQYF.

The chain uses TRBV5-5 and TRBJ1-2; possible D gene TRBD1, 6 bases. Germline V gene lookup returns CDR1 SGHKS and CDR2 YYEKEE (reference sequence). The CDR3 loop spans 14 amino acids. V lost 4 bases, J lost 12 bases, and 22 bases lay in between. CDR3 coding DNA: TGTGCCAGCAGCCTACTCCTTAACACAGGGTACCACACCTTC. Translating it yields CASSLLLNTGYHTF. The complete variable domain, with remaining parts taken from reference TRBV5-5 and TRBJ1-2, reads DAGVTQSPTHLIKTRGQQVTLRCSPISGHKSVSWYQQVLGQGPQFIFQYYEKEERGRGNFPDRFSARQFPNYSSELNVNALLLGDSALYLCASSLLLNTGYHTFGSGTRLTVV.

J is TRBJ1-3 and V is TRBV4-3; no reliable D call. The V gene lost 4 bases and the J gene lost 4 bases, with 14 bases spanning the gap. The CDR3 sequence is 15 residues long. CDR1 LGHNA and CDR2 YSLEER come from the germline V gene. This CDR3 reads CASSLGTAAGNTIYF. The CDR3 nucleotides are TGCGCCAGCAGCCTAGGCACAGCAGCCGGAAACACCATATATTTT.

The chain joins TRBV6-6 to TRBJ2-5, with TRBD1 identical over 7 bases. CDR3 length equals 16 residues. Germline CDR1 is MNHNY and CDR2 is SVGAGI (reference sequence). The trim removed 0 bases at V and 1 base at J, leaving 5 bases unmatched. DNA for the CDR3: TGTGCCAGCAGTTACTCAGTTGGGACAGTCCAAGAGACCCAGTACTTC. It is translated as CASSYSVGTVQETQYF.

Points on this clone: A read error may produce the germline difference seen at one junction end. This chain joins TRBV7-7 and TRBJ1-4; no definite D call. This CDR3 has 13 amino acids. Germline V lookup: CDR1 SSHAT, CDR2 FNYEAQ (reference sequence). The CDR3 bases are TGTGCTAGCAGCCCAGGCACTAATGAAAAACTGTTTTTT. Protein sequence: CASSPGTNEKLFF. Using reference TRBV7-7 and TRBJ1-4 for the parts outside the CDR3, the full variable domain is GAGVSQSPRYKVTKRGQDVTLRCDPISSHATLYWYQQALGQGPEFLTYFNYEAQPDKSGLPSDRFSAERPEGSISTLTIQRTEQRDSAMYRCASSPGTNEKLFFGSGTQLSVL.

The V gene is TRBV2, the J gene TRBJ2-3; tentative D call: TRBD2 (6 bases). Looked up from germline, CDR1 is SNHLY and CDR2 is FYNNEI. Trimming removed 1 base from V and 2 bases from J, with 10 bases in between. This CDR3 contains 15 residues. The CDR3 DNA is TGTGCCAGCAGTGAAGGGACTACAGCCACAGATACGCAGTATTTT. Its protein is CASSEGTTATDTQYF.

Only one count was recorded for this clone. V is TRBV5-4 and J is TRBJ2-3; unclear D gene. The CDR3 totals 12 residues. Between the trimmed V and J ends, which lost 4 bases and 5 bases, there was a span of 8 bases. CDR1 is SGHNT, CDR2 YYREEE, per germline (reference sequence). CDR3 nucleotides: TGTGCCAGCAGCACTTCAAGAGATACGCAGTATTTT. Translated, it gives CASSTSRDTQYF.

J is TRBJ2-5 and V is TRBV12-3 or TRBV12-4; 9 bases match TRBD2. The CDR3 length is 13 residues. J gave up 9 bases and V 5 bases, and 7 bases lay outside the gene matches. The CDR3 is CASSPGLAPSQYF. CDR3 bases: TGTGCCAGCAGTCCCGGACTAGCGCCCTCCCAGTACTTC.

This chain uses TRBV11-1 with TRBJ1-2, with 8 bases fitting TRBD1. The J segment lost 6 bases and the V segment lost 5 bases, leaving 5 bases of the junction unmatched. The CDR3 is made up of 13 amino acids. Germline lookup yields CDR1 SGHAT and CDR2 FQDESV (reference sequence). The CDR3 is CASSTDRGHGYTF. CDR3 sequence (DNA): TGTGCCAGCAGCACCGACAGGGGCCATGGCTACACCTTC.

Of note for this clone: Other DNA sequences within the sample encode an identical CDR3. The V and J genes are TRBV18 and TRBJ1-2; tentative D call: TRBD1 (6 bases). This CDR3 spans 14 amino acids. The V end was cut by 3 bases, the J end by 0 bases, with 8 bases between. Germline values: CDR1 KGHSH, CDR2 LQKENI. The CDR3 sequence: CASSPGQSNYGYTF. CDR3 bases: TGTGCCAGCTCACCCGGACAGTCTAACTATGGCTACACCTTC.

The V gene is TRBV10-3, the J gene TRBJ1-4; D gene uncertain. Germline CDR1 and CDR2: ENHRY and SYGVKD. The CDR3 sequence is 14 residues long. V was pared by 3 bases and J by 2 bases, with 7 bases between. Written as DNA, the CDR3 is TGTGCCATCAGTGATGAGGGCACTAATGAAAAACTGTTTTTT. It codes for CAISDEGTNEKLFF.

The chain couples TRBV5-6 to TRBJ2-7; D call uncertain. CDR1 and CDR2 from the germline V gene are SGHDT and YYEEEE. With 3 bases removed from V and 0 bases from J, the gap between germline ends came to 16 bases. The CDR3 totals 16 residues. CDR3 nucleotide sequence: TGTGCCAGCAGCTCACGTGAGCTGGGCTACTCCTACGAGCAGTACTTC. Amino acid sequence: CASSSRELGYSYEQYF.

The chain employs TRBV21-1 and TRBJ2-1; the table's D call of TRBD2 was not tested on the DNA. TRBV21-1 is a known pseudogene. The CDR3 is 15 amino acids. The CDR3 region has the DNA TGTGCCAGGTTTTGGGCGGGAGGACCCTACAATGAGCAGTTCTTC. This translates into CARFWAGGPYNEQFF.

The CDR3: CASIQQPNTGELFF. CDR3 sequence (DNA): TGCGCCAGCATTCAACAGCCTAACACCGGGGAGCTGTTTTTT. This chain uses TRBV5-1 with TRBJ2-2; no reliable D call. V was pared by 6 bases and J by 2 bases, with 11 bases between. Germline V lookup: CDR1 SGHRS, CDR2 YFSETQ. The CDR3 has 14 residues. The whole variable domain, filled in from reference TRBV5-1 and TRBJ2-2, reads KAGVTQTPRYLIKTRGQQVTLSCSPISGHRSVSWYQQTPGQGLQFLFEYFSETQRNKGNFPGRFSGRQFSNSRSEMNVSTLELGDSALYLCASIQQPNTGELFFGEGSRLTVL.

This rearrangement joins TRBV29-1 to TRBJ2-5; TRBD1 or TRBD2 may be the D gene (6 bases each). This CDR3 contains 11 residues. Per the germline V gene, CDR1 is SQVTM and CDR2 is ANQGSEA. V shed 7 bases and J shed 5 bases, with 11 bases lying between them. CDR3 in amino acids: CSAEGEETQYF. The CDR3 bases are TGCAGCGCGGAGGGGGAGGAGACCCAGTACTTC.

In the case of this clone: A junction boundary mismatches the germline segment, possibly from a read error. The V call is TRBV19, the J call TRBJ2-3; TRBD1 might be the D (5 bases). The CDR3 contains 12 residues. Germline V CDR1 and CDR2: LNHDA, SQIVND (reference sequence). The CDR3 spells CASSIATAHTAF. The CDR3 DNA reads TGTGCCAGTAGTATAGCGACAGCTCACACGGCATTT.

This chain uses TRBV4-3 with TRBJ1-6, with a tentative D call TRBD1 (6 bases). Between the trimmed V and J ends, which lost 4 bases and 8 bases, there was a span of 15 bases. The CDR3 is made up of 15 amino acids. Germline V CDR1 and CDR2: LGHNA, YSLEER. The CDR3, as DNA: TGCGCCAGCAGCCCAAATCAGGGGCTGGATTCACCCCTCCACTTT. Translated, it gives CASSPNQGLDSPLHF.

The chain carries TRBV19 and TRBJ2-6; D may be TRBD2 (5 bases). Trimming removed 5 bases at V and 10 bases at J, with 15 bases between. The CDR3 has 14 amino acids. The germline V gene encodes CDR1 LNHDA and CDR2 SQIVND (reference sequence). CDR3 amino acids: CASSPDSQKNVLTF. CDR3 bases: TGTGCCAGTAGTCCGGACTCCCAGAAAAACGTCCTGACTTTC.

V is TRBV19 and J is TRBJ2-5; a weak D match, TRBD1 (5 bases). The V end lost 2 bases, the J end lost 2 bases, and 6 bases lay between the germline ends. Germline V gene data show CDR1 as LNHDA and CDR2 as SQIVND (reference sequence). The CDR3 totals 13 residues. In nucleotides, the CDR3 is TGTGCCAGTAGTATACCAGGGCAAGAGACCCAGTACTTC. Protein: CASSIPGQETQYF.

The CDR3 bases are TGTGCCAGCAGTGACACAGACTATGGCTACACCTTC. Protein product: CASSDTDYGYTF. The V gene is TRBV6-2 or TRBV6-3, the J gene TRBJ1-2; unclear D gene. Germline V lookup: CDR1 MNHEY, CDR2 SVGEGT. V was clipped by 5 bases and J by 3 bases, with 7 bases between them. The CDR3 contains 12 residues.

This clone was seen more than once but under ten times. This chain joins TRBV5-1 and TRBJ1-2, with a tentative D call TRBD1 (6 bases). V lost 0 bases, J lost 4 bases, and 16 bases lay in between. There are 16 residues in the CDR3. Germline loops: CDR1 SGHRS, CDR2 YFSETQ. The chain's CDR3 is CASSLALQGTSYGYTF. CDR3 nucleotide sequence: TGCGCCAGCAGCTTGGCGCTTCAGGGGACTAGCTATGGCTACACCTTC.

This clone was counted once. This chain connects TRBV19 to TRBJ1-2; 10 bases align to TRBD1. Looked up from germline, CDR1 is LNHDA and CDR2 is SQIVND (reference sequence). V dropped 6 bases and J dropped 5; count of bases not matched to a gene: 9. This CDR3 is built from 15 residues. CDR3 nucleotide sequence: TGTGCCAGTAGCCCAAACGGACAGGGGGTTTATGGCTACACCTTC. Residues: CASSPNGQGVYGYTF.

CDR3 coding DNA: TGCGCCAGCAGTGCGAGGGCAGGGGGCAAGGATACGCAGTATTTT. It encodes CASSARAGGKDTQYF. J is TRBJ2-3 and V is TRBV10-1; 8 bases are shared with TRBD1. Germline-derived CDR1 and CDR2 are WNHNN and SYGVQD (reference sequence). CDR3 size: 15 residues. Unmatched junction bases numbered 9, after V lost 4 bases and J lost 6 bases.